One and the same sample provided the 8 T cell receptor beta chains below, sequenced in a study of shared clonotypes between healthy human individuals. Measured with immunoSEQ multiplex PCR; TCRdb has only the in-frame clones, and not every one. This sample has about 980,000 clones, with 60% to 85% found just once. Sequenced: memory CD4+ T cells sorted from blood. The subset was: CD45RA-negative fraction. These receptors were collected from a man between 18 and 35 years old in good health.

This clone was recorded only once. The chain uses TRBV11-2 and TRBJ1-3; TRBD1 matches 7 bases. V dropped 4 bases and J dropped 0; count of bases not matched to a gene: 3. Germline V gives CDR1 SGHAT, CDR2 FQNNGV. The length of the CDR3 is 15 residues. DNA for the CDR3: TGTGCCAGCAGCTCCGGGACAGACTCTGGAAACACCATATATTTT. It codes for CASSSGTDSGNTIYF.

The chain has TRBV9 and TRBJ2-5; possibly TRBD1 or TRBD2 for D (5 bases each). The V gene's germline CDR1 is SGDLS and CDR2 YYNGEE. Deletions cut 0 bases from V and 2 bases from J, with 14 bases between. The CDR3 covers 16 residues. The CDR3, as DNA: TGTGCCAGCAGCGTAGGAGTCACCAGGGAGCAAGAGACCCAGTACTTC. Encoded protein: CASSVGVTREQETQYF. The entire variable domain, with the rest obtained from reference TRBV9 and TRBJ2-5, is as follows: DSGVTQTPKHLITATGQRVTLRCSPRSGDLSVYWYQQSLDQGLQFLIQYYNGEERAKGNILERFSAQQFPDLHSELNLSSLELGDSALYFCASSVGVTREQETQYFGPGTRLLVL.

The sample holds one count of this clone. The chain uses TRBV11-2 and TRBJ1-1, with D hard to call. Trimming pared 5 bases from V and 5 bases from J, leaving 9 bases between. This CDR3 has 12 amino acids. In germline, CDR1 is SGHAT, CDR2 FQNNGV. The CDR3 region has the DNA TGTGCCAGCAGCCAGATGAGGACTGAAGCTTTCTTT. It is translated as CASSQMRTEAFF.

The sample holds one count of this clone. The chain uses TRBV7-2 and TRBJ1-4; D might be TRBD1 (5 bases). V lost 6 bases and J 4 bases, leaving 15 bases between the germline ends. The CDR3 runs to 15 residues. Germline V gene sequence: CDR1 SGHTA, CDR2 FQGNSA. CDR3 sequence: CASRKGDGFNEKLFF. In nucleotides, the CDR3 is TGTGCCAGCAGGAAAGGGGACGGTTTTAATGAAAAACTGTTTTTT.

This rearrangement joins TRBV28 to TRBJ2-1; 7 bases fit TRBD2. This CDR3 comprises 12 residues. V trimming: 8 bases; J trimming: 2 bases; junction bases outside the gene matches: 0. CDR1 and CDR2 (germline): MDHEN, SYDVKM. CDR3 DNA: TGTGCCAGCGGGACTACCTACAATGAGCAGTTCTTC. It is translated as CASGTTYNEQFF.

CDR3 in DNA: TGTGCCAGCAGTGAATCTGGCTCTGGAAACACCATATATTTT. This sequence encodes CASSESGSGNTIYF. The chain couples TRBV6-1 to TRBJ1-3; D remains ambiguous. V lost 2 bases, J lost 0 bases, and 5 bases lay in between. Germline-derived CDR1 and CDR2 are MNHNS and SASEGT. This CDR3 has 14 amino acids.

The rearrangement links TRBV6-4 to TRBJ1-6; D gene uncertain. The ends were cut back, 4 bases at V and 7 bases at J, with 11 bases in the middle. CDR1 and CDR2 from the germline V gene are MRHNA and SNTAGT. The CDR3 consists of 14 residues. DNA for the CDR3: TGTGCCAGCAGTGTCGAGCTAGTAAATTCACCCCTCCACTTT. As protein: CASSVELVNSPLHF.

The gene calls are TRBV30 and TRBJ1-1; TRBD1 aligns across 12 bases. After removal of 5 bases from V and 4 bases from J, the junction contained 5 bases not matched to a gene. The CDR3 is made up of 14 amino acids. Germline assignment: CDR1 GTSNPN and CDR2 SVGIG (reference sequence). CDR3 coding DNA: TGTGCCTGGGGGACAGGGGGCGCGAGCACTGAAGCTTTCTTT. This encodes CAWGTGGASTEAFF. The full variable domain, rest sourced from reference TRBV30 and TRBJ1-1, is SQTIHQWPATLVQPVGSPLSLECTVEGTSNPNLYWYRQAAGRGLQLLFYSVGIGQISSEVPQNLSASRPQDRQFILSSKKLLLSDSGFYLCAWGTGGASTEAFFGQGTRLTVV.